This T cell receptor beta chain originates from a study of cytomegalovirus exposure and HLA in healthy donors. As for this clone: Its antigen is not known.

Amplification used 60 Vbeta primers and 13 Jbeta primers. Repertoires were generated with immunoSEQ multiplex PCR, while TCRdb's copy carries only in-frame clones and drops some. The table includes tens of thousands of clones, more than 70% detected once. The CDR3 contains 16 residues. The ends were cut back, 4 bases at V and 9 bases at J, with 24 bases in the middle. Germline V lookup: CDR1 MGHRA, CDR2 YSYEKL. Regarding the study as a whole: Altogether, 160 or so TCR beta chains were recorded as cytomegalovirus-associated. It was reported that TCR beta sequences correctly inferred the HLA-A and HLA-B alleles for most subjects.

All donors participated as healthy donors of bone marrow. This chain links TRBV4-1 with TRBJ2-5; the D gene is possibly TRBD1 (5 bases). The source of this sequence is a young woman in good health and CMV-seropositive. Sequencing was done on a sample of PBMCs. CDR3: CASSPRVQGPQGAQYF. The CDR3 DNA reads TGCGCCAGCAGCCCCCGGGTGCAGGGTCCGCAAGGGGCCCAGTACTTC.